The 15 T cell receptor beta chains reported below all come from one sample, sequenced in a study of blood T cell repertoires in COVID-19. Produced via immunoSEQ multiplex PCR; TCRdb's table is partial and in-frame only. The sample has some 150,000 clones, about 79% seen once. Sample: peripheral blood. These receptors were obtained from a woman in her sixties or seventies with acute or convalescent COVID-19.

V usage is TRBV7-8 and J usage is TRBJ1-6, with TRBD1 matching over 7 bases. CDR1 and CDR2 (germline): SGHVS, FQNEAQ. The CDR3 runs 16 residues. Trimming took 5 bases from V and 7 from J; bases not matched to a gene: 11. The CDR3 spells CASSLFYPRGNSPLHF. DNA of the CDR3: TGTGCCAGCAGCCTATTCTACCCCAGGGGGAATTCACCCCTCCACTTT.

The J gene is TRBJ1-5, the V gene TRBV30; TRBD1 might be the D (6 bases). Germline V gives CDR1 GTSNPN, CDR2 SVGIG (reference sequence). The CDR3 consists of 15 residues. The V gene lost 4 bases and the J gene lost 1 base, with 14 bases spanning the gap. The CDR3 DNA follows: TGTGCCTGGAACCCGGGACATATCAGCAATCAGCCCCAGCATTTT. Residues: CAWNPGHISNQPQHF.

The J gene is TRBJ2-1, the V gene TRBV28, with 8 bases fitting TRBD1. Trimming cost V 6 bases and J 9 bases; bases outside gene matches: 7. Looked up from germline, CDR1 is MDHEN and CDR2 is SYDVKM. The CDR3 runs 13 residues. CDR3 nucleotides: TGTGCCAGCAGCCGACAGGGGAGGACTGAGCAGTTCTTC. It yields the protein CASSRQGRTEQFF.

The rearrangement uses TRBV11-3 and TRBJ1-1; 7 bases are a match to TRBD1. In germline, CDR1 is SGHNT, CDR2 YENEEA. The CDR3 totals 13 residues. The V segment lost 4 bases and the J segment 5 bases; nucleotides outside the gene matches: 4. The CDR3 reads CASSSRQGTEAFF. Here the CDR3 DNA reads TGTGCCAGCAGCTCAAGACAGGGAACTGAAGCTTTCTTT.

This rearrangement joins TRBV6-5 to TRBJ1-3; D not certain. The V end lost 0 bases, the J end lost 3 bases, and 12 bases lay between the germline ends. The germline V gene has CDR1 MNHEY and CDR2 SVGAGI. The CDR3 totals 16 residues. The CDR3 protein is CASSYSLRGFGNTIYF. CDR3 nucleotide sequence: TGTGCCAGCAGTTACTCCCTCCGGGGATTTGGAAACACCATATATTTT.

The V and J genes are TRBV28 and TRBJ1-2; D uncertain. Trimming pared 11 bases from V and 3 bases from J, leaving 13 bases between. The CDR3 is 12 residues long. In germline, CDR1 is MDHEN, CDR2 SYDVKM. CDR3 sequence (DNA): TGTGCCGCCTCGAGGAGCCACTATGGCTACACCTTC. Protein sequence: CAASRSHYGYTF.

The rearrangement joins TRBV3-1 (or the pseudogene TRBV3-2) to TRBJ1-2; TRBD1 matches at 7 bases. The germline CDR1 and CDR2 sequences are LGHDT and YNNKEL (reference sequence). The CDR3 loop spans 16 amino acids. The V segment lost 0 bases and the J segment 5 bases; nucleotides outside the gene matches: 9. For the CDR3, the DNA is TGTGCCAGCAGCCAAGATAGGGGACAGATGAGATATGGCTACACCTTC. Translation gives CASSQDRGQMRYGYTF.

This clone was observed a handful of times. The chain combines TRBV19 with TRBJ1-2; D might be TRBD1 (5 bases). This CDR3 has 13 amino acids. CDR1 is LNHDA and CDR2 is SQIVND in the germline V gene (reference sequence). V was pared by 7 bases and J by 0 bases, with 9 bases between. The CDR3 DNA is TGTGCCAGTAAGGACATCGCTAACTATGGCTACACCTTC. This sequence encodes CASKDIANYGYTF.

The chain joins TRBV14 to TRBJ1-1; 8 bases agree with TRBD1. The length of the CDR3 is 13 residues. Germline CDR1 SGHDN, CDR2 FVKESK. The trim removed 4 bases at V and 4 bases at J, leaving 2 bases unmatched. CDR3 protein: CASSRDRGTEAFF. The CDR3 bases are TGTGCCAGCAGCCGAGACAGGGGCACTGAAGCTTTCTTT.

J is TRBJ1-1 and V is TRBV5-1, with D perhaps TRBD1 (6 bases). V lost 4 bases to trimming and J lost 10 bases, with 20 bases between them. Per germline, CDR1 SGHRS and CDR2 YFSETQ. The CDR3 runs 14 residues. CDR3 sequence (DNA): TGCGCCAGCAGCCGGGACAATGGGACCCCAGGAGCTTTCTTT. This codes for CASSRDNGTPGAFF.

The chain employs TRBV6-5 and TRBJ1-2; TRBD1 aligns across 8 bases. This CDR3 comprises 15 residues. The V gene's germline CDR1 is MNHEY and CDR2 SVGAGI. The V gene end was trimmed by 0 bases and the J gene end by 8 bases; junction bases not matched to a gene: 8. In DNA form, the CDR3 reads TGTGCCAGCAGTTACTCAGGGCAGGGGGCCCAAGGCTACACCTTC. It specifies CASSYSGQGAQGYTF.

This clone occurred a few times. The chain is built from TRBV5-1 and TRBJ2-7; TRBD2 aligns across 10 bases. Trimming removed 5 bases from V and 2 bases from J; junction bases left unmatched: 7. The CDR3 is made up of 15 amino acids. Germline CDR1 reads SGHRS; CDR2 reads YFSETQ. The chain's CDR3 is CASSNSGGAPYEQYF. The CDR3 DNA is TGCGCCAGCAGTAACAGCGGGGGGGCGCCCTACGAGCAGTACTTC.

The genes are TRBV30 and TRBJ1-5, with D tentatively TRBD1 (6 bases). CDR3 length: 16 residues. Germline V gene data show CDR1 as GTSNPN and CDR2 as SVGIG (reference sequence). Trimming shortened V by 0 bases and J by 0 bases, and 12 bases separated the two germline ends. The CDR3 DNA reads as TGTGCCTGGAGTGTGGCAGGGGCAATTAGCAATCAGCCCCAGCATTTT. Its protein is CAWSVAGAISNQPQHF.

The chain combines TRBV7-3 with TRBJ1-2; 10 bases match TRBD1. This CDR3 has 15 amino acids. Germline CDR1 and CDR2: SGHTA and FQGTGA. V was pared by 5 bases and J by 5 bases, with 8 bases of the junction left unmatched. This CDR3 is CASSANGQGVYGYTF. The CDR3, as DNA: TGTGCCAGCAGCGCAAATGGACAGGGGGTATATGGCTACACCTTC.

The rearrangement joins TRBV5-1 to TRBJ2-7; a weak D match, TRBD1 (6 bases). V was cut by 4 bases and J by 2 bases, with 13 bases left in between. Germline values: CDR1 SGHRS, CDR2 YFSETQ. The CDR3 sequence is 14 residues long. The CDR3 nucleotides read TGCGCCAGCAGCCCCAGGACAGTAACCTACGAGCAGTACTTC. Amino acid sequence: CASSPRTVTYEQYF.